This T cell receptor beta chain is drawn from a study of blood T cells in healthy people across ages. Study-wide context: Template switching recovered approximately one barcoded beta molecule for every two T cells.

Primed by a sample-barcoded 5' primer and a J-beta primer mix, a second PCR proceeded for roughly 6 to 12 cycles. Each single sample gave us at least 3 million CDR3-containing paired-end reads. Via MiXCR, TCRdb re-called the 5' RACE reads, giving one row per CDR3 protein. The data show roughly 1.5 million distinct CDR3 sequences, with approximately 43% seen just once and about 4% held by the top ten. Study-level points and caveats: Diversity figures derived from one million T cells were judged to underestimate the true value.

Looked up from germline, CDR1 is MGHRA and CDR2 is YSYEKL. The CDR3 extends over 16 amino acids. As to this clonotype: The target antigen is unknown.

Each sample provided at least 6 micrograms of extracted total RNA. The chain employs TRBV4-1 and TRBJ2-4, with 7 bases identical to TRBD2. The J call may be faulty, since TRBJ2-7 better matches the DNA end. This receptor was obtained from a woman in her late teens or twenties in good health. Sequencing was carried out using blood. In DNA form, the CDR3 reads TGCGCCAGCAGCCAAGAAGGTGGGACTAACCTCTACGAGCAGTACTTC. It yields the protein CASSQEGGTNLYEQYF.